The TCR beta chain described here comes from a study of blood T cells in healthy people across ages. Study details: Capture by template switching was about one barcoded beta molecule per two T cells. The study's findings and limits: TCR beta diversity, measured per million T cells, fell in a roughly linear way with age.

The CDR3 has 20 residues. Germline-derived CDR1 and CDR2 are LGHNA and YSLEER. With V trimmed by 2 bases and J by 2 bases, 13 bases remained unmatched. Comments on this clonotype: Its antigen is not identified.

The authors ran a second PCR of about 6 to 11 cycles using a sample-barcoded 5' primer and a J-beta primer mix. TCRdb used MiXCR to reprocess the 5' RACE reads, holding one entry per CDR3 protein. The sample has about 540,000 distinct CDR3 sequences; approximately 25% are singletons. The same sample was also studied in work on T cells of mothers and their children.

This sequence originates from a boy aged 5-17 years in good health. Input material: blood. The rearrangement links TRBV4-3 to TRBJ2-6; 9 bases are a match to TRBD1. DNA of the CDR3: TGCGCCAGCAGCCAACGGTCTGCCGGGACAGGGAGCACTGGGGCCAACGTCCTGACTTTC. Its protein is CASSQRSAGTGSTGANVLTF.